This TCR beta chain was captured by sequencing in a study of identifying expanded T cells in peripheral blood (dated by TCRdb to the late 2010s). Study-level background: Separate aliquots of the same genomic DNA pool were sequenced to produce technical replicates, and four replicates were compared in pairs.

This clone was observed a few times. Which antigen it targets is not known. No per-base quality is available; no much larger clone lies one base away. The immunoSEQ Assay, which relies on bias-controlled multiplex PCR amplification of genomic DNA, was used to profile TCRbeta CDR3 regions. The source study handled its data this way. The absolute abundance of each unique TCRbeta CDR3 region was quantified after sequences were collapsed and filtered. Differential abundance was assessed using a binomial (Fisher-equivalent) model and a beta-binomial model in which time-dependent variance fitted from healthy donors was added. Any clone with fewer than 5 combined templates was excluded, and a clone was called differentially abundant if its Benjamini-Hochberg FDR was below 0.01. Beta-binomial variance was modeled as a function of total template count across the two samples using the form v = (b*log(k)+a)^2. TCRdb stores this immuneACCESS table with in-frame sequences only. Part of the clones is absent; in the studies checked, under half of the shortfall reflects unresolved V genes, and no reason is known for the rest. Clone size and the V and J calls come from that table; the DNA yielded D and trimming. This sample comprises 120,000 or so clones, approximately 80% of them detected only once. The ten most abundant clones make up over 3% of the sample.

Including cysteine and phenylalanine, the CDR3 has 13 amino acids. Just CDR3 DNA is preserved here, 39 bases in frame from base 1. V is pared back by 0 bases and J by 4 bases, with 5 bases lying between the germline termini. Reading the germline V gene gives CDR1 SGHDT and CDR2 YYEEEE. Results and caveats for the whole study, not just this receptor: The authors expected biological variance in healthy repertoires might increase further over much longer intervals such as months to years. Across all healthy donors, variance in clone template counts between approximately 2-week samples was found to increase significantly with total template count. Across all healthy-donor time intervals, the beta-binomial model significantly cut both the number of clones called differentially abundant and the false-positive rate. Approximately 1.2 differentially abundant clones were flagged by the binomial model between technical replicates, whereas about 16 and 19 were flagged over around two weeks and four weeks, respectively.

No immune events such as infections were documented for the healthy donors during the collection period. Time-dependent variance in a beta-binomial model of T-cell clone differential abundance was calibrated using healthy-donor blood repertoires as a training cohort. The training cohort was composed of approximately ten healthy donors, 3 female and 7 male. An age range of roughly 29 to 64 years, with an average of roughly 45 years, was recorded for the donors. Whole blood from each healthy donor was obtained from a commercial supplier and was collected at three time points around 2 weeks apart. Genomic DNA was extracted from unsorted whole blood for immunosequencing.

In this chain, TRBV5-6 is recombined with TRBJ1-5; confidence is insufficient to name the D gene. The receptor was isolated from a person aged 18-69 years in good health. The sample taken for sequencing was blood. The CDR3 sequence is CASSLGSNQPQHF. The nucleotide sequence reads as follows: TGTGCCAGCAGCTTGGGGTCTAATCAGCCCCAGCATTTT.